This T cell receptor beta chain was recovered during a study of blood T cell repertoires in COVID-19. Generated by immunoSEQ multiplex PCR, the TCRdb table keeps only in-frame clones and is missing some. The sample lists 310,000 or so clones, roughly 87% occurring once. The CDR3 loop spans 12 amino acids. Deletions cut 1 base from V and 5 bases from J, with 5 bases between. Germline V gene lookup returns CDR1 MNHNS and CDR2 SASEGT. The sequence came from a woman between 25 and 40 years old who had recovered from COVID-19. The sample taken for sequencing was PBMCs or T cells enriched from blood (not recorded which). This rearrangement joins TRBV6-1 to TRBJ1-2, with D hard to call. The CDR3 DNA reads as TGTGCCAGCAGTGAAGATGTATATGGCTACACCTTC. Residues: CASSEDVYGYTF.